This TCR beta chain derives from a study of PD-1 blockade in classical Hodgkin lymphoma. Study-level information: Patients received nivolumab 3 mg/kg intravenously every 2 weeks.

Between the trimmed V and J ends, which lost 0 bases and 13 bases, there was a span of 10 bases. Germline V gives CDR1 MGHRA, CDR2 YSYEKL. The CDR3 totals 13 residues. Study results and limitations: Factors driving the repertoire differences, possibly disease activity or prior therapy, remain undefined. CD8+ TCR diversity did not rise significantly by C4D1, unlike CD4+.

The sample holds a few counts of this clone. Its antigen is unknown. Every one of the patients relapsed after autologous stem cell transplantation (brentuximab vedotin exposure was variable). TCRdb keeps only in-frame clones here, not all; method: immunoSEQ multiplex PCR. The sample has over 11,000 clones, approximately 78% seen once. The sample here was peripheral blood mononuclear cells (PBMCs), taken before the second cycle of nivolumab. This chain uses TRBV4-1 with TRBJ1-6, with D hard to call. This TCR was sampled from a human donor with classical Hodgkin lymphoma. CDR3 protein: CASSQEEARPLHF. In DNA, the CDR3 is TGCGCCAGCAGCCAAGAAGAAGCTCGGCCCCTCCACTTT.